These 16 T cell receptor beta chains originate from one sample sequenced in a study of early stage breast cancer tumors. Sequencing used immunoSEQ multiplex PCR; TCRdb keeps in-frame clones, though not all of them. The data show tens of thousands of clones, 75% to 95% seen once. The sequenced material came from blood. These receptors were collected from a person between 65 and 80 years old with breast cancer.

The V gene is TRBV5-1, the J gene TRBJ1-6; TRBD1 aligns across 11 bases. V lost 2 bases, J lost 9 bases, and 1 base stayed unmatched. Per germline, CDR1 SGHRS and CDR2 YFSETQ. The CDR3 sequence is 14 residues long. The CDR3 protein is CASSFGTGGSPLHF. Written as DNA, the CDR3 is TGCGCCAGCAGCTTCGGGACAGGGGGTTCACCCCTCCACTTT.

The CDR3 reads CASSPIGAGRNTEAFF. In DNA, the CDR3 is TGTGCCAGCAGTCCCATCGGGGCGGGGAGGAACACTGAAGCTTTCTTT. The V gene is TRBV28, the J gene TRBJ1-1; possible D gene TRBD1, 5 bases. Between the trimmed V and J ends, which lost 5 bases and 1 base, there was a span of 17 bases. Germline CDR1 and CDR2: MDHEN and SYDVKM. The CDR3 is made up of 16 amino acids.

The V and J genes are TRBV5-4 and TRBJ1-3; D is possibly TRBD1 (5 bases). V was clipped by 4 bases and J by 2 bases, with 10 bases between them. Germline CDR1 SGHNT, CDR2 YYREEE (reference sequence). This CDR3 contains 14 residues. CDR3 DNA: TGTGCCAGCAGCGGCGGGGGAGCTGGAAACACCATATATTTT. Encoded protein: CASSGGGAGNTIYF.

This chain uses TRBV2 with TRBJ2-2; D gene uncertain. This CDR3 contains 13 residues. Deletions cut 4 bases from V and 7 bases from J, with 10 bases between. The germline V gene has CDR1 SNHLY and CDR2 FYNNEI. CDR3 sequence: CASSGQVHGELFF. The CDR3 DNA is TGTGCCAGCAGTGGCCAGGTCCACGGGGAGCTGTTTTTT.

This clone has only one observation. The chain links TRBV7-2 to TRBJ1-2, with 7 bases identical to TRBD1. The CDR3 is made up of 14 amino acids. Germline values: CDR1 SGHTA, CDR2 FQGNSA. After removal of 1 base from V and 8 bases from J, the junction contained 7 bases not matched to a gene. The CDR3 loop is CASSLDSGQIGYTF. The CDR3 DNA is TGTGCCAGCAGCTTAGACTCGGGACAGATCGGCTACACCTTC.

The rearrangement links TRBV10-3 to TRBJ2-1; 11 bases agree with TRBD2. J gave up 9 bases and V 0 bases, and 10 bases lay outside the gene matches. CDR1 is ENHRY, CDR2 SYGVKD, per germline. The CDR3 is 17 amino acids. The CDR3 reads CAISESASGGPQGEQFF. The CDR3 nucleotides are TGTGCCATCAGTGAGTCGGCTAGCGGGGGGCCACAGGGTGAGCAGTTCTTC.

V usage is TRBV6-1 and J usage is TRBJ2-3; 8 nucleotides match TRBD2. The CDR3 contains 13 residues. CDR1 MNHNS and CDR2 SASEGT come from the germline V gene. Losses at the gene ends were 9 bases for V and 6 bases for J; bases not matched to a gene: 8. The CDR3 region is CARGLELGDTQYF. CDR3 DNA: TGTGCCAGGGGACTAGAGCTAGGCGATACGCAGTATTTT.

The chain joins TRBV10-1 to TRBJ1-1, with 7 bases aligning to TRBD1. The germline CDR1 and CDR2 sequences are WNHNN and SYGVQD (reference sequence). V trimming: 3 bases; J trimming: 0 bases; junction bases outside the gene matches: 1. The CDR3 is 14 amino acids. The CDR3 here is CASSEGGMNTEAFF. The CDR3 DNA reads as TGCGCCAGCAGTGAAGGGGGCATGAACACTGAAGCTTTCTTT.

The chain uses TRBV29-1 and TRBJ2-2, with D maybe TRBD2 (6 bases). This CDR3 has 14 amino acids. Trimming pared 4 bases from V and 4 bases from J, leaving 13 bases between. Per the germline V gene, CDR1 is SQVTM and CDR2 is ANQGSEA. The CDR3 region has the DNA TGCAGCGTTGTTGTAGCGGCGACCACCGGGGAGCTGTTTTTT. Its translation: CSVVVAATTGELFF.

This sequence joins TRBV28 and TRBJ1-5; 7 nucleotides match TRBD1. Germline loops: CDR1 MDHEN, CDR2 SYDVKM. After removal of 6 bases from V and 6 bases from J, the junction contained 5 bases not matched to a gene. The CDR3 loop spans 13 amino acids. CDR3 loop: CASRPPGGQPQHF. CDR3 nucleotide sequence: TGTGCCAGCAGACCCCCAGGGGGTCAGCCCCAGCATTTT.

The chain uses TRBV27 and TRBJ1-3; no definite D call. The V end was cut by 5 bases, the J end by 0 bases, with 11 bases between. The CDR3 covers 15 residues. CDR1 MNHEY and CDR2 SMNVEV come from the germline V gene (reference sequence). The CDR3: CASSLGGLSGNTIYF. The CDR3 bases are TGTGCCAGCAGTCTTGGAGGCCTCTCTGGAAACACCATATATTTT.

The chain has TRBV2 and TRBJ1-1; D remains unclear. V was trimmed by 6 bases and J by 0 bases, leaving 11 bases between them. Looked up from germline, CDR1 is SNHLY and CDR2 is FYNNEI. This CDR3 is built from 14 residues. CDR3 in amino acids: CASSPDTVNTEAFF. The CDR3 DNA reads as TGTGCCAGCAGCCCAGACACCGTGAACACTGAAGCTTTCTTT.

The J gene is TRBJ2-7, the V gene TRBV27, with D perhaps TRBD2 (5 bases). This CDR3 has 13 amino acids. Between the trimmed V and J ends, which lost 6 bases and 2 bases, there was a span of 11 bases. Germline V CDR1 and CDR2: MNHEY, SMNVEV (reference sequence). CDR3 DNA sequence: TGTGCCAGCAGCTCACGGCGGGCCTACGAGCAGTACTTC. Its protein is CASSSRRAYEQYF.

The V and J genes are TRBV18 and TRBJ2-7; 9 bases are shared with TRBD1. The V gene's germline CDR1 is KGHSH and CDR2 LQKENI. V dropped 2 bases and J dropped 5; count of bases not matched to a gene: 7. This CDR3 has 15 amino acids. The CDR3 DNA reads as TGTGCCAGCTCACCATCGGGACAGGGAGCCCACGAGCAGTACTTC. Translating it yields CASSPSGQGAHEQYF. The full variable domain, completed using reference TRBV18 and TRBJ2-7, is NAGVMQNPRHLVRRRGQEARLRCSPMKGHSHVYWYRQLPEEGLKFMVYLQKENIIDESGMPKERFSAEFPKEGPSILRIQQVVRGDSAAYFCASSPSGQGAHEQYFGPGTRLTVT.

This chain links TRBV5-1 with TRBJ1-4; the match to TRBD1 covers 7 bases. Germline loops: CDR1 SGHRS, CDR2 YFSETQ. V dropped 4 bases and J dropped 3; count of bases not matched to a gene: 9. CDR3 length: 16 amino acids. Here the CDR3 reads CASSTGAAAANEKLFF. DNA of the CDR3: TGCGCCAGCAGCACAGGGGCGGCCGCGGCTAATGAAAAACTGTTTTTT.

The chain employs TRBV5-6 and TRBJ1-6; unclear D gene. V lost 1 base and J lost 0, with 17 bases in between. The CDR3 extends over 19 amino acids. Germline CDR1 reads SGHDT; CDR2 reads YYEEEE. The CDR3 sequence is CASSLNAGSSFSYNSPLHF. The CDR3 DNA follows: TGTGCCAGCAGCTTGAATGCCGGGAGCTCCTTCTCCTATAATTCACCCCTCCACTTT. Filled out from reference TRBV5-6 and TRBJ1-6, the complete variable domain reads DAGVTQSPTHLIKTRGQQVTLRCSPKSGHDTVSWYQQALGQGPQFIFQYYEEEERQRGNFPDRFSGHQFPNYSSELNVNALLLGDSALYLCASSLNAGSSFSYNSPLHFGNGTRLTVT.